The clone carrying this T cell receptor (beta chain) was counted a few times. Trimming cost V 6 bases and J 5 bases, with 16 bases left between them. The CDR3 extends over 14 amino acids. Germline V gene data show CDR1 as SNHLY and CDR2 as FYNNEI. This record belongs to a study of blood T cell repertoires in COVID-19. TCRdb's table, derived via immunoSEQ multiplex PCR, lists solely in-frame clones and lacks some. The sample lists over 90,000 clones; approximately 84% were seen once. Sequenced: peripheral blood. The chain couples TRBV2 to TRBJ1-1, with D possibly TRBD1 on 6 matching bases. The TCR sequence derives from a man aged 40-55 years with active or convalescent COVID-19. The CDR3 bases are TGTGCCAGCAGGACGGGGGGCGAGAAGACTGAAGCTTTCTTT. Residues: CASRTGGEKTEAFF.